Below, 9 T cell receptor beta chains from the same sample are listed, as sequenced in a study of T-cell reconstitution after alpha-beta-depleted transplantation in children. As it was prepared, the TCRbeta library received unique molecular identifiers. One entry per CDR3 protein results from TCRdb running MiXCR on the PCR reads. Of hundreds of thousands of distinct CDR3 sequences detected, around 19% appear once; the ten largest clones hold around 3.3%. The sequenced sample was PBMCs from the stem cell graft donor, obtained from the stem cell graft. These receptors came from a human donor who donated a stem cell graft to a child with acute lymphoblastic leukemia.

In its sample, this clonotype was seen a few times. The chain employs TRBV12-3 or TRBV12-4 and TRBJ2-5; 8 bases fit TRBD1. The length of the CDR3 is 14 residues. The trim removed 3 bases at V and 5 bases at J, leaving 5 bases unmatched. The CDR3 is CASSLSRGLETQYF. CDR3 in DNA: TGTGCCAGCAGTTTGTCCAGGGGGCTTGAGACCCAGTACTTC.

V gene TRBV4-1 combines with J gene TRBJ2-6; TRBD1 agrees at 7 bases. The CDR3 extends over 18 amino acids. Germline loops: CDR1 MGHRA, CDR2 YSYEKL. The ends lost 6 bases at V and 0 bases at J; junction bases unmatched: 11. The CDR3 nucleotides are TGCGCCAGCAGTAAAGACAGGGCCCTTTCCTCTGGGGCCAACGTCCTGACTTTC. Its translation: CASSKDRALSSGANVLTF.

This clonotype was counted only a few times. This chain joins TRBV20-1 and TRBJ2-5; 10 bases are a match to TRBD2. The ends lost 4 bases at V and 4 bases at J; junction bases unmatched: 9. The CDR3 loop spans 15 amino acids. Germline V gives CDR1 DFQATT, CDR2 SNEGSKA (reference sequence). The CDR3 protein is CSANPSGRAVETQYF. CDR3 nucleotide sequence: TGCAGTGCTAACCCGAGCGGGAGGGCCGTAGAGACCCAGTACTTC.

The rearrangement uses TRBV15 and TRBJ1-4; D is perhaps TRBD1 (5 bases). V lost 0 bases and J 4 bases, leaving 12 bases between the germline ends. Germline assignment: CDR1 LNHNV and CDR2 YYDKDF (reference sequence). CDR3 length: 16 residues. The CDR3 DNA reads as TGTGCCACCAGCAGAGACACCGGGACGGATAATGAAAAACTGTTTTTT. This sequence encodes CATSRDTGTDNEKLFF.

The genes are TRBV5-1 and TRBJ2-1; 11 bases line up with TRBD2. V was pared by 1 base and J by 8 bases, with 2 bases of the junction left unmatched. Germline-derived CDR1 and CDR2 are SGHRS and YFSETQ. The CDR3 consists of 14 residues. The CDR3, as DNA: TGCGCCAGCAGCTTGACTAGCGGGAGTCATGAGCAGTTCTTC. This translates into CASSLTSGSHEQFF.

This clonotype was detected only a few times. CDR3 DNA: TGCGCCAGCAGCTTGGAGGCGGGAGCTACCAATGAGCAGTTCTTC. It codes for CASSLEAGATNEQFF. The chain uses TRBV5-1 and TRBJ2-1; TRBD2 matches 7 bases. Germline loops: CDR1 SGHRS, CDR2 YFSETQ. The CDR3 covers 15 residues. With V trimmed by 0 bases and J by 6 bases, 6 bases remained unmatched.

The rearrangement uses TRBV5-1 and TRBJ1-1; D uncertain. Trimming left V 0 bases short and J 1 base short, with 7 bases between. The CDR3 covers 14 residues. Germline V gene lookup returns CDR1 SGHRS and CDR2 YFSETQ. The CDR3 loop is CASSLGAQNTEAFF. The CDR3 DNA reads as TGCGCCAGCAGCTTGGGGGCTCAGAACACTGAAGCTTTCTTT.

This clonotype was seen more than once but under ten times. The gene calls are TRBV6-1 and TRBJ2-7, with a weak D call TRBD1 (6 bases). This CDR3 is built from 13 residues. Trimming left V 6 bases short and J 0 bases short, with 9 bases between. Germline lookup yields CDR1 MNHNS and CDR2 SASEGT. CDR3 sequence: CASSTGISYEQYF. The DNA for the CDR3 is TGTGCCAGCAGCACAGGGATCTCCTACGAGCAGTACTTC.

CDR3 in amino acids: CASSYGRPPNEQFF. In nucleotides, the CDR3 is TGTGCCAGCAGTTACGGGAGGCCCCCCAATGAGCAGTTCTTC. The gene calls are TRBV6-5 and TRBJ2-1; a possible D gene is TRBD2 (6 bases). The CDR3 runs to 14 residues. CDR1 and CDR2 from the germline V gene are MNHEY and SVGAGI. With 2 bases removed from V and 6 bases from J, the gap between germline ends came to 11 bases.